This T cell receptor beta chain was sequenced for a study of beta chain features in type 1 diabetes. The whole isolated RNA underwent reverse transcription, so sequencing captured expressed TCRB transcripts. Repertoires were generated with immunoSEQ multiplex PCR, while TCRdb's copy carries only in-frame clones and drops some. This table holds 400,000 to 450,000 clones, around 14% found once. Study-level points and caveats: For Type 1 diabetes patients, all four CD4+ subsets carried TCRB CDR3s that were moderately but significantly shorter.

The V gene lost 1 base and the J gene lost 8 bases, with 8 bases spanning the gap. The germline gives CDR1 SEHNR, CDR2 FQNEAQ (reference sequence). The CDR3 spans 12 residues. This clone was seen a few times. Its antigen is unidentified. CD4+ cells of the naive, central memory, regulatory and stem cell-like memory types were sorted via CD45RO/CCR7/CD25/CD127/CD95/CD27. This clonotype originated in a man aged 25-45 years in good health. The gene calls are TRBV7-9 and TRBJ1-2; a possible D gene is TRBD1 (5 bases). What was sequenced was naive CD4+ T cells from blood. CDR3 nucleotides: TGTGCCAGCAGCTTAGTAGGGGAAGGCTACACCTTC. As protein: CASSLVGEGYTF.